This T cell receptor (beta chain) came from a study of blood T cell repertoires in COVID-19. Study details: In each case, the material was cDNA or gDNA derived from T cells, B-cell-depleted T cells, or PBMCs.

Repertoires were generated with immunoSEQ multiplex PCR, while TCRdb's copy carries only in-frame clones and drops some. Found here are over 65,000 clones, 81% of them singletons; the top ten hold around a tenth. Trimming shortened V by 4 bases and J by 8 bases, and 17 bases separated the two germline ends. CDR3 size: 14 residues. Germline CDR1 and CDR2: MDHEN and SYDVKM. The sequence came from a human donor in a cohort sampled during active COVID-19. The chain links TRBV28 to TRBJ1-1, with D possibly TRBD1 on 6 matching bases. Sequencing was carried out using peripheral blood. For the CDR3, the DNA is TGTGCCAGCAGTTGGGACATGGGAGGGGAAGAAGCTTTCTTT. It encodes CASSWDMGGEEAFF.